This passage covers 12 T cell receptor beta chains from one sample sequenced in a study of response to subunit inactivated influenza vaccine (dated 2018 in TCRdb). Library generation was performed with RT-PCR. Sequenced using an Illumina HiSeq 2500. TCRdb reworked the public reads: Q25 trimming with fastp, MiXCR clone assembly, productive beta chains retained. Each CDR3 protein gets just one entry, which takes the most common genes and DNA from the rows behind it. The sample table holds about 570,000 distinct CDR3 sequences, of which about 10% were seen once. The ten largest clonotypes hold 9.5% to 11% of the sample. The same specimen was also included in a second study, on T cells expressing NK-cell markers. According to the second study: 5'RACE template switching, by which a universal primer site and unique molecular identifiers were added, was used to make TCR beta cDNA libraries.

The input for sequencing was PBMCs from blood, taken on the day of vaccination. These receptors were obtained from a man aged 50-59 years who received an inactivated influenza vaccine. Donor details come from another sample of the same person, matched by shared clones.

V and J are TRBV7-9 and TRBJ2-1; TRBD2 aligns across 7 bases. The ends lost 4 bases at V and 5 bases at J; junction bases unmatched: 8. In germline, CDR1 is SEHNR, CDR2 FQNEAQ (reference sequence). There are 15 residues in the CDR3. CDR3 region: CASSSFEAGNNEQFF. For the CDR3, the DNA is TGTGCCAGCAGCTCGTTCGAAGCGGGAAACAATGAGCAGTTCTTC.

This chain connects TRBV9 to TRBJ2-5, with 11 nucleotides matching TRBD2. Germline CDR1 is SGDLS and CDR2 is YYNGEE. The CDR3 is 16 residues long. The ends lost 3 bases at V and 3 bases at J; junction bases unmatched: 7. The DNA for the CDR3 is TGTGCCAGCAGCGCCCTCCCGGGACTAGCGGAAGAGACCCAGTACTTC. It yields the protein CASSALPGLAEETQYF.

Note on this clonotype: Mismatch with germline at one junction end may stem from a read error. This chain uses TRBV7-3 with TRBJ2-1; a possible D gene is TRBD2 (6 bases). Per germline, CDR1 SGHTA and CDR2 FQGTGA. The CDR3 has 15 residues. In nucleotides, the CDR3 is TGTGCCAGCGCCGGCCAGGGAGGATCCTCCAATGAGCAGTTCTTC. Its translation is CASAGQGGSSNEQFF.

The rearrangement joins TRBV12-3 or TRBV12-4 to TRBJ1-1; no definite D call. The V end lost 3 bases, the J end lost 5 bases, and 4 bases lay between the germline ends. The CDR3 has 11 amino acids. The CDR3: CASSFMTEAFF. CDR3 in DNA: TGTGCCAGCAGTTTCATGACTGAAGCTTTCTTT.

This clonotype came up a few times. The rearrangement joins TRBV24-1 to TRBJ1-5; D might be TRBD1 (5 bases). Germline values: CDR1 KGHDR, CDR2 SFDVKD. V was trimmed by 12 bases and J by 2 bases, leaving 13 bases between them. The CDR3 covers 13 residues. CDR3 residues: CARPRGCNQPQHF. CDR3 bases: TGTGCCCGACCTAGGGGCTGCAATCAGCCCCAGCATTTT.

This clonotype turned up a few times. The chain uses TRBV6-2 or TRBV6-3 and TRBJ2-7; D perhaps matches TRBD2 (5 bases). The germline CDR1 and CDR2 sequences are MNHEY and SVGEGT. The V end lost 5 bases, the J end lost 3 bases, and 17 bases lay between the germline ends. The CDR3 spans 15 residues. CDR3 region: CASSPTGIMGYEQYF. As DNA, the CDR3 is TGTGCCAGCAGTCCAACCGGGATCATGGGCTACGAGCAGTACTTC.

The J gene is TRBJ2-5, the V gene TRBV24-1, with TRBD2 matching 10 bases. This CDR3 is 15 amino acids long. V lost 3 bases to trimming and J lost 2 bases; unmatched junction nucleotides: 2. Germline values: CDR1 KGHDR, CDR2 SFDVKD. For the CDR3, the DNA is TGTGCCACCAGTGATACTAGCGGGGCACAAGAGACCCAGTACTTC. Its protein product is CATSDTSGAQETQYF.

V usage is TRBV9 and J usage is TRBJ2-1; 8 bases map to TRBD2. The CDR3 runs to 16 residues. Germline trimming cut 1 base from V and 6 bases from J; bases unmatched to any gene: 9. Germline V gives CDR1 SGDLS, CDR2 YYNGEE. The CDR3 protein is CASSVMSGTSLNEQFF. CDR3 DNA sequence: TGTGCCAGCAGCGTAATGTCCGGGACTAGTCTCAATGAGCAGTTCTTC.

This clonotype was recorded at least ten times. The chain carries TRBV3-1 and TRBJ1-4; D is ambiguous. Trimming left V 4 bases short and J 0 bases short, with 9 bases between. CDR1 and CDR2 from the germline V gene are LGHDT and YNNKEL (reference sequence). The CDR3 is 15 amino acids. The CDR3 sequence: CASSPRQTTNEKLFF. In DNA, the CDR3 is TGTGCCAGCAGCCCCCGGCAGACAACTAATGAAAAACTGTTTTTT.

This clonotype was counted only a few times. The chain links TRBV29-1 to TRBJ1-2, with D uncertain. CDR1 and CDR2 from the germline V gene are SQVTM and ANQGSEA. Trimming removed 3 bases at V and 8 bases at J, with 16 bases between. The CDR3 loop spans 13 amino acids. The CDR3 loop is CSVEPGEVFGYTF. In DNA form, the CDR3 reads TGCAGCGTTGAGCCCGGGGAGGTCTTCGGCTACACCTTC.

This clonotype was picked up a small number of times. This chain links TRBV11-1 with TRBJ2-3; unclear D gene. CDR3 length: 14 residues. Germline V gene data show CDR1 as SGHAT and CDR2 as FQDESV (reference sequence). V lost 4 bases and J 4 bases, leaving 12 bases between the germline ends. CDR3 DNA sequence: TGTGCCAGCAGCTCTCGACATTTAGCAGATACGCAGTATTTT. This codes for CASSSRHLADTQYF. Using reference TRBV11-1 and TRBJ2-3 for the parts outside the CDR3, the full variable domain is EAEVAQSPRYKITEKSQAVAFWCDPISGHATLYWYRQILGQGPELLVQFQDESVVDDSQLPKDRFSAERLKGVDSTLKIQPAELGDSAMYLCASSSRHLADTQYFGPGTRLTVL.

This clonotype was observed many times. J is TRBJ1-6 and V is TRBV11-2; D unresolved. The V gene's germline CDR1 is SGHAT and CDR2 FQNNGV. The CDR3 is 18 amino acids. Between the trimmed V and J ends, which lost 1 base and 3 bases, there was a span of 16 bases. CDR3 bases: TGTGCCAGCAGCTTAGGACAAGGAGGGATACTCTATAATTCACCCCTCCACTTT. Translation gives CASSLGQGGILYNSPLHF.